These 11 T cell receptor beta chains came from one sample sequenced in a study of early T cells in non-severe SARS-CoV-2 infection. TCRdb used MiXCR to reprocess the 5' RACE reads, holding one entry per CDR3 protein. The data hold approximately 73,000 distinct CDR3 sequences, with around 13% observed a single time. Specimen: whole blood. These receptor sequences come from an adult who was a healthcare worker with PCR-confirmed SARS-CoV-2 infection or an uninfected control (not recorded which).

The table lists this clonotype with many counts. The V and J genes are TRBV5-4 and TRBJ1-1; D may be TRBD1 (5 bases). Germline assignment: CDR1 SGHNT and CDR2 YYREEE (reference sequence). V lost 3 bases, J lost 2 bases, and 14 bases lay in between. CDR3 length: 15 residues. CDR3 protein: CASSWGDSSNTEAFF. CDR3 coding DNA: TGTGCCAGCAGCTGGGGAGACAGTTCAAACACTGAAGCTTTCTTT. The complete variable domain, with remaining parts taken from reference TRBV5-4 and TRBJ1-1, reads ETGVTQSPTHLIKTRGQQVTLRCSSQSGHNTVSWYQQALGQGPQFIFQYYREEENGRGNFPPRFSGLQFPNYSSELNVNALELDDSALYLCASSWGDSSNTEAFFGQGTRLTVV.

As concerns this clonotype: The germline gene is not matched at one end of the junction; a read error may be the cause. The rearrangement uses TRBV6-2 or TRBV6-3 and TRBJ2-7; 9 bases map to TRBD2. Germline CDR1 is MNHEY and CDR2 is SVGEGT. This CDR3 has 17 amino acids. As DNA, the CDR3 is TGTGCCAGCAGATACTCCGGCGGGAGGGCAGGATCCTACGAGCAGTACTTC. This gives the protein CASRYSGGRAGSYEQYF.

The V call is TRBV28, the J call TRBJ1-1; D unclear. CDR3 size: 13 residues. Germline-derived CDR1 and CDR2 are MDHEN and SYDVKM. Trimming pared 6 bases from V and 2 bases from J, leaving 10 bases between. The CDR3 loop is CASRVDLNTEAFF. The DNA for the CDR3 is TGTGCCAGCAGGGTAGATTTAAACACTGAAGCTTTCTTT.

This clonotype was found a few times. This chain connects TRBV27 to TRBJ1-2; D unresolved. The CDR3 covers 14 residues. CDR1 is MNHEY and CDR2 is SMNVEV in the germline V gene (reference sequence). Trimming took 2 bases from V and 8 from J, leaving 15 bases between them. The chain's CDR3 is CASSLVARTEGYTF. The CDR3 nucleotides read TGTGCCAGCAGTTTAGTAGCGCGGACGGAAGGCTACACCTTC.

This clonotype was detected a few times. The gene calls are TRBV11-2 and TRBJ1-4; 7 bases are a match to TRBD1. The CDR3 is made up of 14 amino acids. V shed 4 bases, J shed 5 bases, and the junction held 4 bases outside the gene matches. Germline lookup yields CDR1 SGHAT and CDR2 FQNNGV. CDR3 protein: CASSWDRSNEKLFF. As DNA, the CDR3 is TGTGCCAGCAGCTGGGACAGATCCAATGAAAAACTGTTTTTT.

The chain couples TRBV4-3 to TRBJ1-6; D unclear. This CDR3 contains 14 residues. Trimming took 4 bases from V and 10 from J, leaving 14 bases between them. CDR1 and CDR2 (germline): LGHNA, YSLEER. The CDR3 is CASSRRASGSPLHF. The CDR3 DNA reads as TGCGCCAGCAGCCGTAGGGCTTCGGGATCACCCCTCCACTTT.

J is TRBJ2-1 and V is TRBV13; 10 bases align to TRBD2. The CDR3 length is 16 residues. Germline-derived CDR1 and CDR2 are PRHDT and FYEKMQ (reference sequence). Losses at the gene ends were 4 bases for V and 6 bases for J; bases not matched to a gene: 9. The CDR3 bases are TGTGCCAGCAGCTCCTCAAGCGGGAGGGCCAGCAATGAGCAGTTCTTC. Its translation is CASSSSSGRASNEQFF.

The gene calls are TRBV29-1 and TRBJ1-2; maybe TRBD1 (5 bases). The CDR3 is 12 amino acids. Germline lookup yields CDR1 SQVTM and CDR2 ANQGSEA. The V gene lost 4 bases and the J gene lost 1 base, with 7 bases spanning the gap. The CDR3 DNA is TGCAGCGTTGTGGGGGTTAACTATGGCTACACCTTC. As protein: CSVVGVNYGYTF. The entire variable domain, with the rest obtained from reference TRBV29-1 and TRBJ1-2, is as follows: SAVISQKPSRDICQRGTSLTIQCQVDSQVTMMFWYRQQPGQSLTLIATANQGSEATYESGFVIDKFPISRPNLTFSTLTVSNMSPEDSSIYLCSVVGVNYGYTFGSGTRLTVV.

This clonotype was observed at least ten times. V gene TRBV6-2 or TRBV6-3 combines with J gene TRBJ1-2, with D unresolved. Per the germline V gene, CDR1 is MNHEY and CDR2 is SVGEGT. CDR3 length: 12 residues. V dropped 8 bases and J dropped 1 base, with 8 bases sitting between them. The CDR3 spells CASGSSNYGYTF. The CDR3 DNA follows: TGTGCCAGCGGAAGCAGTAACTATGGCTACACCTTC.

Details on this clonotype: This may stem from a read error, because a much larger clone lies one nucleotide away. The CDR3 end shows no conserved phenylalanine or tryptophan, and so a read error is likely. J is TRBJ1-1 and V is TRBV3-1, with 7 bases fitting TRBD1. Per the germline V gene, CDR1 is LGHDT and CDR2 is YNNKEL (reference sequence). This CDR3 is 15 amino acids long. V shed 3 bases and J 1 base; nucleotides not matched to a gene: 5. The CDR3 protein is CASSQAGTENTEAFL. The CDR3 DNA follows: TGTGCCAGCAGCCAGGCCGGGACAGAGAACACTGAAGCTTTCCTT.

The rearrangement joins TRBV12-3 or TRBV12-4 to TRBJ1-1; D gene unclear. This CDR3 is 11 amino acids long. The V and J ends lost 4 bases and 11 bases respectively, with 11 bases between them. This CDR3 is CASSSPSRAFF. For the CDR3, the DNA is TGTGCCAGCAGTTCGCCCTCGAGGGCTTTCTTT.